The next 4 T cell receptor beta chains were all read from a single sample in a study of type 1 regulatory T cells. These TCRs' antigens remain unknown. A single record per CDR3 protein comes from TCRdb applying MiXCR to the reads. The sample yields 63,000 or so distinct CDR3 sequences, approximately 50% seen once. The sample comprised cultured non-Tr1 T cells, either the whole culture or a sorted T cell fraction (not recorded which). All receptors come from a human donor in good health.

V usage is TRBV12-3 or TRBV12-4 and J usage is TRBJ2-7; 13 bases match TRBD2. Losses at the gene ends were 5 bases for V and 6 bases for J; bases not matched to a gene: 1. This CDR3 is 13 amino acids long. Here the CDR3 DNA reads TGTGCCAGCAGTCGACTAGCGGGGGGCGAGCAGTACTTC. This gives the protein CASSRLAGGEQYF.

Only a few counts were recorded for this clonotype. The gene calls are TRBV20-1 and TRBJ2-5, with a weak D call TRBD1 (6 bases). Looked up from germline, CDR1 is DFQATT and CDR2 is SNEGSKA (reference sequence). The CDR3 consists of 14 residues. V was shortened by 3 bases and J by 5 bases, with 16 bases between the two germline ends. The CDR3 protein is CSASTTGLGETQYF. The DNA of the CDR3 is TGCAGTGCTAGCACAACAGGGCTAGGGGAGACCCAGTACTTC.

The chain recombines TRBV2 with TRBJ1-1; D is uncertain. This CDR3 has 13 amino acids. The V end lost 7 bases, the J end lost 0 bases, and 9 bases lay between the germline ends. Germline CDR1 SNHLY, CDR2 FYNNEI. The CDR3 protein is CASNSQVNTEAFF. The CDR3, as DNA: TGTGCCAGCAACTCTCAGGTGAACACTGAAGCTTTCTTT.

This clonotype has a handful of counts. V gene TRBV20-1 combines with J gene TRBJ1-2; tentative D call: TRBD1 (6 bases). V lost 5 bases and J 7 bases, leaving 23 bases between the germline ends. The CDR3 has 15 amino acids. Germline V CDR1 and CDR2: DFQATT, SNEGSKA (reference sequence). CDR3 in DNA: TGCAGTGCTGGCAGTGGTGAACAGGGTAGGGGTGGCTACACCTTC. As protein: CSAGSGEQGRGGYTF.